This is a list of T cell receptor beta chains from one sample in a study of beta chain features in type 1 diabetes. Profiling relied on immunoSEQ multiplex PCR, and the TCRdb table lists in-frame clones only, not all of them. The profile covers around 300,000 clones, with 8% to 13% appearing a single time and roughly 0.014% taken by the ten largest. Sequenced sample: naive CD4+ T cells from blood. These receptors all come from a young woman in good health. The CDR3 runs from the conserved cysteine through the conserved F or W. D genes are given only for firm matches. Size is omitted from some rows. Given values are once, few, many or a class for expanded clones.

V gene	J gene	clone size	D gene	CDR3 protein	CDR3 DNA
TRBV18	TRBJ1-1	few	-	CASSRRTGSTDEAFF	TGTGCCAGCTCACGGCGAACAGGGTCTACAGATGAAGCTTTCTTT
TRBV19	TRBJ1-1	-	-	CASNLGEDTEAFF	TGTGCCAGTAATTTGGGGGAGGACACTGAAGCTTTCTTT
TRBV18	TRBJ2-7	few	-	CASSPGEASEQYF	TGTGCCAGCTCACCAGGGGAGGCGTCCGAGCAGTACTTC
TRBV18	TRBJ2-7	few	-	CASSPPTSYEQYF	TGTGCCAGCTCACCCCCGACTTCCTACGAGCAGTACTTC
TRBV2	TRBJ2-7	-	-	CASSDYPEHEQYF	TGTGCCAGCAGTGATTACCCCGAGCACGAGCAGTACTTC
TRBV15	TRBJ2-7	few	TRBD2	CATSRAAGTSGIYEQYF	TGTGCCACCAGCAGAGCAGCCGGGACTAGCGGGATTTACGAGCAGTACTTC
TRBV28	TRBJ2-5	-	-	CASSLRTSETQYF	TGTGCCAGCAGTTTGAGGACAAGCGAGACCCAGTACTTC
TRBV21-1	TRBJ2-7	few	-	CASSKWGLFDEQYF	TGTGCCAGCAGCAAATGGGGCCTTTTCGACGAGCAGTACTTC
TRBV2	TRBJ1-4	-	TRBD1	CASRRDSQNEKLFF	TGTGCCAGCAGGAGGGACAGCCAAAATGAAAAACTGTTTTTT
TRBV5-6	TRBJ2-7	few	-	CASSLFSVRSGGHEQYF	TGTGCCAGCAGCTTGTTTTCAGTGCGGTCAGGCGGGCACGAGCAGTACTTC
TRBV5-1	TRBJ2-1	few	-	CASSLEPTTYNEQFF	TGCGCCAGCAGCTTGGAACCGACGACTTACAATGAGCAGTTCTTC
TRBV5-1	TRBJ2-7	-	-	CASSLEGGTYEQYF	TGCGCCAGCAGCTTGGAAGGGGGTACCTACGAGCAGTACTTC
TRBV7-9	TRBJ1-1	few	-	CAAGGTEAFF	TGTGCCGCCGGCGGCACTGAAGCTTTCTTT
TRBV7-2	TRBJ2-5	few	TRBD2	CASSLSGTTQETQYF	TGTGCCAGCAGCCTATCGGGGACTACCCAAGAGACCCAGTACTTC
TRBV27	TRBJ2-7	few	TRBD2	CASSLRLAGDGEQYF	TGTGCCAGCAGTCTGAGACTAGCGGGAGACGGGGAGCAGTACTTC
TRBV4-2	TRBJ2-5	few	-	CASSQETGPGTQYF	TGTGCCAGCAGCCAAGAAACAGGCCCGGGGACCCAGTACTTC
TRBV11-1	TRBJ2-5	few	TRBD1	CASSLNRAGTDVSETQYF	TGTGCCAGCAGCTTAAACAGAGCCGGGACAGATGTTTCGGAGACCCAGTACTTC
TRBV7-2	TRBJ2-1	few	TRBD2	CASSLAAGTSGYNEQFF	TGTGCCAGCAGCTTAGCCGCCGGGACTAGCGGCTACAATGAGCAGTTCTTC
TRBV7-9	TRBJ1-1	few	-	CASSLTGVTEAFF	TGTGCCAGCAGCTTAACGGGGGTCACTGAAGCTTTCTTT
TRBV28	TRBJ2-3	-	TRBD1	CASSGGQGTDTQYF	TGTGCCAGCAGTGGAGGACAGGGCACAGATACGCAGTATTTT
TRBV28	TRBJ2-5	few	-	CASSSAWAQETQYF	TGTGCCAGCAGTTCCGCCTGGGCCCAAGAGACCCAGTACTTC
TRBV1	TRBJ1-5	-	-	CTSRNRGQSNQPQHF	TGCACCAGCCGAAACAGGGGGCAGAGCAATCAGCCCCAGCATTTT
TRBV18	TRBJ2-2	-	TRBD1	CASSTDRANTGELFF	TGTGCCAGCTCGACCGACAGGGCGAACACCGGGGAGCTGTTTTTT
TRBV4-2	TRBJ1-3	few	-	CASSQDGVGDF	TGTGCCAGCAGCCAAGATGGCGTCGGGGATTTT
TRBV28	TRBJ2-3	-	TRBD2	CASSFVGLAVGTDTQYF	TGTGCCAGCAGTTTCGTCGGACTAGCGGTGGGCACAGATACGCAGTATTTT
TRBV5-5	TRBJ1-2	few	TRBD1	CASSPGTVNYGYTF	TGTGCCAGCAGCCCAGGGACAGTGAACTATGGCTACACCTTC
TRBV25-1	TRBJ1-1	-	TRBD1	CASSESTGGPNTEAFF	TGTGCCAGCAGTGAGTCCACAGGGGGCCCGAACACTGAAGCTTTCTTT
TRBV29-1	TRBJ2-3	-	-	CSVEEPGDTQYF	TGCAGCGTTGAAGAGCCGGGGGATACGCAGTATTTT
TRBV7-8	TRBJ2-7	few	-	CASSLVAPSYEQYF	TGTGCCAGCAGCTTAGTTGCGCCCTCCTACGAGCAGTACTTC
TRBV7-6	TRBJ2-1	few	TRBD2	CASSLEPHSGGSYNEQFF	TGTGCCAGCAGCTTAGAGCCCCATTCTGGCGGGAGTTACAATGAGCAGTTCTTC
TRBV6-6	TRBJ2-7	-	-	CASSSRDTGSYEQYF	TGTGCCAGCAGTTCCCGGGACACTGGCTCCTACGAGCAGTACTTC
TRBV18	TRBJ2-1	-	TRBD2	CASLTLAGAGNEQFF	TGTGCCAGCCTTACTCTAGCGGGAGCTGGGAATGAGCAGTTCTTC
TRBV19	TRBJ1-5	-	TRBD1	CASRDRVVGNQPQHF	TGTGCCAGCCGGGACAGGGTAGTGGGCAATCAGCCCCAGCATTTT
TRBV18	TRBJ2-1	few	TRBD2	CASSQPPTSGAYNEQFF	TGTGCCAGCTCACAACCCCCGACTAGCGGGGCCTACAATGAGCAGTTCTTC
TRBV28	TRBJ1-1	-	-	CASSLRGGLEAFF	TGTGCCAGCAGTTTGCGGGGGGGGCTTGAAGCTTTCTTT
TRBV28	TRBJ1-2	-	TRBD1	CASSSGTGIYGYTF	TGTGCCAGCAGTTCCGGGACAGGGATCTATGGCTACACCTTC
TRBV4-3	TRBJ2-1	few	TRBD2	CASSLELAGGHNEQFF	TGCGCCAGCAGCCTAGAGCTAGCGGGAGGACACAATGAGCAGTTCTTC
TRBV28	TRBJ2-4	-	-	CASSETVAKNIQYF	TGTGCCAGCAGCGAGACTGTAGCCAAAAACATTCAGTACTTC
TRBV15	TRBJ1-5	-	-	CATSRQASNQPQHF	TGTGCCACCAGCAGACAGGCTAGCAATCAGCCCCAGCATTTT
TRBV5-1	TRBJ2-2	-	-	CASSFGWPNTGELFF	TGCGCCAGCAGCTTTGGTTGGCCAAACACCGGGGAGCTGTTTTTT
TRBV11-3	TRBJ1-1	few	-	CASSLGGDTEAFF	TGTGCCAGCAGCTTAGGGGGGGACACTGAAGCTTTCTTT
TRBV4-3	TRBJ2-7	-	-	CASSQDWSSYEQYF	TGCGCCAGCAGCCAAGATTGGAGCTCCTACGAGCAGTACTTC
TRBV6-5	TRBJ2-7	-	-	CASSYSSIRLIYEQYF	TGTGCCAGCAGTTACTCGAGTATCAGACTTATCTACGAGCAGTACTTC
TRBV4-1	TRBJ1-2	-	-	CASSQREGREYYGYTF	TGCGCCAGCAGCCAAAGGGAAGGGAGGGAGTACTATGGCTACACCTTC
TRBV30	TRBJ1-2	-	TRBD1	CAYTRGLHYGYTF	TGTGCCTACACCAGGGGGTTGCACTATGGCTACACCTTC
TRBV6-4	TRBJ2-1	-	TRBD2	CASSLLAGAYNEQFF	TGTGCCAGCAGTTTACTAGCGGGAGCTTACAATGAGCAGTTCTTC
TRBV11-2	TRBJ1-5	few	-	CASSIGTPSNQPQHF	TGTGCCAGCAGCATTGGGACACCTAGCAATCAGCCCCAGCATTTT
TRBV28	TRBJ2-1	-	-	CASTVTGYNEQFF	TGTGCCAGCACCGTCACGGGGTACAATGAGCAGTTCTTC
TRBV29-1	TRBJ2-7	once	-	CSVHRDKYEQYF	TGCAGCGTTCATCGGGACAAGTACGAGCAGTACTTC
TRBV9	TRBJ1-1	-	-	CASSVSGNTEAFF	TGTGCCAGCAGCGTGTCAGGAAACACTGAAGCTTTCTTT
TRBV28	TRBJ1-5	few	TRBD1	CASAGQSNQPQHF	TGTGCCAGCGCGGGACAGAGCAATCAGCCCCAGCATTTT
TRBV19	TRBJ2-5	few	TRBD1	CASSGQGRFGETQYF	TGTGCCAGTAGTGGACAGGGGCGGTTTGGAGAGACCCAGTACTTC
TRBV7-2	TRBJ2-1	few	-	CASSPGAAMNEQFF	TGTGCCAGCAGTCCTGGGGCGGCTATGAATGAGCAGTTCTTC
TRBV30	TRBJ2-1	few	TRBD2	CAVGELADVGNEQFF	TGTGCCGTTGGGGAACTAGCGGACGTAGGTAATGAGCAGTTCTTC